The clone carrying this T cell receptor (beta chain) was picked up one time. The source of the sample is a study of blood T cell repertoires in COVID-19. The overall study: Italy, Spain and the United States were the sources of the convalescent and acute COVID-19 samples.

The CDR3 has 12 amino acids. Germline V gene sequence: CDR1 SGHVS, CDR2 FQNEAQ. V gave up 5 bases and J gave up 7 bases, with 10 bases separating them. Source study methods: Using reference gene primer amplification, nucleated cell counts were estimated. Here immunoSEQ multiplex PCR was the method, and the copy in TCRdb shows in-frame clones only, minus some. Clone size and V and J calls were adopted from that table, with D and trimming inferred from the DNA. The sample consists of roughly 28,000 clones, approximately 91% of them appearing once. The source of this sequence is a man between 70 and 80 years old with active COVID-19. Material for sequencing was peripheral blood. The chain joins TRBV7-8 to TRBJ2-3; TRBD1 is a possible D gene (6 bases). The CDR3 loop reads CASSPDRNTQYF. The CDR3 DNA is TGTGCCAGCAGCCCCGACAGGAATACGCAGTATTTT.